Listed here are 24 T cell receptor beta chains from one sample, sequenced in a study of neurological immune-mediated disorders. TCRdb itself ran the 5' RACE reads through MiXCR, one entry per CDR3 protein. The table has 20,000 to 25,000 distinct CDR3 sequences, over 5% seen once. The sequenced material came from CD8+ T cells from blood. These receptors all stem from a man aged 18-30 years in good health.

This clonotype came up many times. The rearrangement uses TRBV12-3 or TRBV12-4 and TRBJ2-4, with 7 positions matching TRBD2. CDR3 length: 14 residues. After removal of 4 bases from V and 6 bases from J, the junction contained 6 bases not matched to a gene. In nucleotides, the CDR3 is TGTGCCAGCAGTTCTGGGACTACGCTAAACATTCAGTACTTC. Translated: CASSSGTTLNIQYF.

This clonotype was counted at least ten times. This chain links TRBV5-1 with TRBJ2-1, with unresolved D. The germline gives CDR1 SGHRS, CDR2 YFSETQ. The CDR3 contains 11 residues. V lost 2 bases and J 6 bases, leaving 3 bases between the germline ends. For the CDR3, the DNA is TGCGCCAGCAGCTTCAGCAATGAGCAGTTCTTC. This gives the protein CASSFSNEQFF. Together with reference TRBV5-1 and TRBJ2-1, the CDR3 gives the full variable domain: KAGVTQTPRYLIKTRGQQVTLSCSPISGHRSVSWYQQTPGQGLQFLFEYFSETQRNKGNFPGRFSGRQFSNSRSEMNVSTLELGDSALYLCASSFSNEQFFGPGTRLTVL.

This clonotype showed up many times. The chain carries TRBV20-1 and TRBJ2-2; weak D call: TRBD2 (6 bases). The CDR3 has 11 residues. The V end lost 6 bases, the J end lost 6 bases, and 8 bases lay between the germline ends. Germline V gene lookup returns CDR1 DFQATT and CDR2 SNEGSKA (reference sequence). CDR3 nucleotide sequence: TGCAGTGCGCGGGGTGCCGGGGAGCTGTTTTTT. Its protein product is CSARGAGELFF.

This clonotype was counted ten times or more. The chain carries TRBV27 and TRBJ1-1; D gene uncertain. Germline loops: CDR1 MNHEY, CDR2 SMNVEV (reference sequence). The CDR3 is 13 amino acids. Trimming left V 8 bases short and J 2 bases short, with 12 bases between. CDR3 in DNA: TGTGCCAGCCGACTCCAGACTAACACTGAAGCTTTCTTT. This translates into CASRLQTNTEAFF.

This clonotype was counted ten times or more. The chain combines TRBV7-2 with TRBJ2-5; perhaps TRBD1 as D (6 bases). CDR3 length equals 15 residues. V dropped 4 bases and J dropped 2 bases, with 14 bases sitting between them. CDR1 SGHTA and CDR2 FQGNSA come from the germline V gene. Here the CDR3 DNA reads TGTGCCAGCAGCTACCTCACAGGGCTGCAAGAGACCCAGTACTTC. This codes for CASSYLTGLQETQYF.

This clonotype was recorded at least ten times. The chain uses TRBV5-1 and TRBJ2-2, with D perhaps being TRBD1 or TRBD2 (5 bases each). The V gene lost 0 bases and the J gene lost 4 bases, with 16 bases spanning the gap. Germline CDR1 reads SGHRS; CDR2 reads YFSETQ. The CDR3 is made up of 17 amino acids. The CDR3 region is CASSLVVRTSGTGELFF. The CDR3 bases are TGCGCCAGCAGCTTGGTTGTCCGGACAAGCGGCACCGGGGAGCTGTTTTTT.

The table lists this clonotype with many counts. The chain employs TRBV5-1 and TRBJ1-2; 8 bases agree with TRBD1. Looked up from germline, CDR1 is SGHRS and CDR2 is YFSETQ. The CDR3 is 15 amino acids. J lost 8 bases, V lost 2 bases, and 11 bases had no gene match. The CDR3 loop is CASSLYQGALRGYTF. The CDR3, as DNA: TGCGCCAGCAGCTTATACCAGGGGGCCCTTCGGGGCTACACCTTC.

At least ten counts were recorded for this clonotype. The rearrangement links TRBV29-1 to TRBJ1-2; a weak D match, TRBD1 (6 bases). The CDR3 consists of 13 residues. Germline V gives CDR1 SQVTM, CDR2 ANQGSEA. V shed 3 bases and J shed 5 bases, with 13 bases lying between them. The CDR3 protein is CSVDRQAGYGYTF. DNA for the CDR3: TGCAGCGTTGACCGACAGGCTGGGTATGGCTACACCTTC.

This clonotype was detected many times. V and J are TRBV4-3 and TRBJ1-3; 8 bases fit TRBD1. V was pared by 4 bases and J by 0 bases, with 2 bases of the junction left unmatched. There are 15 residues in the CDR3. Germline CDR1 is LGHNA and CDR2 is YSLEER. The CDR3 sequence: CASSLDRGSGNTIYF. The CDR3 DNA follows: TGCGCCAGCAGCCTCGACAGGGGCTCTGGAAACACCATATATTTT.

This clonotype was seen a few times. This sequence joins TRBV19 and TRBJ1-5; no definite D call. V was cut by 3 bases and J by 3 bases, with 15 bases left in between. The CDR3 runs to 16 residues. Germline lookup yields CDR1 LNHDA and CDR2 SQIVND (reference sequence). CDR3 sequence: CASSMGFRATNQPQHF. CDR3 nucleotides: TGTGCCAGTAGTATGGGATTTCGGGCTACCAATCAGCCCCAGCATTTT.

This clonotype was detected ten times or more. This sequence joins TRBV27 and TRBJ2-7; no firm D call. The germline V and J ends were trimmed by 0 bases and 7 bases, with 13 bases remaining between them. CDR1 MNHEY and CDR2 SMNVEV come from the germline V gene (reference sequence). CDR3 length: 14 residues. CDR3 residues: CASSLSLGWVEQYF. In nucleotides, the CDR3 is TGTGCCAGCAGTTTATCTCTAGGGTGGGTTGAGCAGTACTTC.

This clonotype was picked up many times. The V call is TRBV6-4, the J call TRBJ2-1; 8 bases fit TRBD2. Germline V CDR1 and CDR2: MRHNA, SNTAGT. The V segment lost 3 bases and the J segment 8 bases; nucleotides outside the gene matches: 9. This CDR3 has 15 amino acids. Written as DNA, the CDR3 is TGTGCCAGCAGTGAGTCGGGGGGGGCCGGAGATGAGCAGTTCTTC. Its protein is CASSESGGAGDEQFF.

This clonotype was picked up many times. This chain uses TRBV27 with TRBJ2-6; 10 bases line up with TRBD1. This CDR3 spans 19 amino acids. Germline lookup yields CDR1 MNHEY and CDR2 SMNVEV (reference sequence). Trimming cost V 3 bases and J 0 bases; bases outside gene matches: 8. The CDR3 is CASSFLRDRGFSGANVLTF. The CDR3 DNA is TGTGCCAGCAGTTTCCTCCGGGACAGGGGATTCTCTGGGGCCAACGTCCTGACTTTC.

This rearrangement joins TRBV7-9 to TRBJ2-1; TRBD2 might be the D (6 bases). This CDR3 is built from 14 residues. V was clipped by 5 bases and J by 10 bases, with 18 bases between them. CDR1 is SEHNR and CDR2 is FQNEAQ in the germline V gene (reference sequence). The CDR3 reads CASSPRDSRREQFF. The CDR3 coding sequence is TGTGCCAGCAGCCCCCGGGACTCCCGCAGAGAGCAGTTCTTC.

This sequence joins TRBV5-1 and TRBJ1-1, with D perhaps matching TRBD1 (6 bases). This CDR3 comprises 14 residues. CDR1 SGHRS and CDR2 YFSETQ come from the germline V gene. The V end was cut by 4 bases, the J end by 4 bases, with 14 bases between. CDR3 sequence: CASSPGHGSTEAFF. CDR3 nucleotide sequence: TGCGCCAGCAGCCCGGGACATGGGAGCACTGAAGCTTTCTTT.

This clonotype was seen repeatedly, ten times or more. CDR3 region: CASSDRVGYEQYF. The CDR3 coding sequence is TGTGCCAGTAGTGACAGGGTCGGCTACGAGCAGTACTTC. This rearrangement joins TRBV19 to TRBJ2-7, with 7 bases identical to TRBD1. Trimming at V came to 5 bases and at J to 3 bases, leaving 4 bases not matched to a gene. The CDR3 runs to 13 residues. Germline loops: CDR1 LNHDA, CDR2 SQIVND (reference sequence).

This clonotype was counted at least ten times. V gene TRBV7-6 combines with J gene TRBJ2-7, with D perhaps matching TRBD1 (9 bases). The CDR3 sequence is 17 residues long. V dropped 5 bases and J dropped 0 bases, with 20 bases sitting between them. CDR1 SGHVS and CDR2 FNYEAQ come from the germline V gene. The CDR3 region is CASSPGGTGFFSYEQYF. The DNA of the CDR3 is TGTGCCAGCAGCCCGGGAGGGACAGGGTTCTTCTCCTACGAGCAGTACTTC.

This clonotype appeared many times. J is TRBJ2-2 and V is TRBV5-1, with 8 bases that match TRBD1. The germline CDR1 and CDR2 sequences are SGHRS and YFSETQ. The V and J ends lost 3 bases and 7 bases, in that order; junction bases with no gene match: 8. The length of the CDR3 is 15 residues. The CDR3 DNA follows: TGCGCCAGCAGCTGGACCACAGGGGGAAGCGGGGAGCTGTTTTTT. This sequence encodes CASSWTTGGSGELFF.

This clonotype was detected many times. The chain has TRBV4-1 and TRBJ2-2; D gene uncertain. There are 15 residues in the CDR3. Trimming took off 4 bases at V and 1 base at J, with 10 bases between the two ends. Germline V gives CDR1 MGHRA, CDR2 YSYEKL. The CDR3 DNA sequence: TGCGCCAGCAGCCGGGAAGGGCGGAACACCGGGGAGCTGTTTTTT. Protein: CASSREGRNTGELFF.

This clonotype was detected ten times or more. The genes are TRBV9 and TRBJ1-1; TRBD1 might be the D (6 bases). Germline V gene data show CDR1 as SGDLS and CDR2 as YYNGEE. Trimming cost V 3 bases and J 1 base, with 7 bases left between them. This CDR3 is built from 13 residues. CDR3 amino acids: CASSGTANTEAFF. The CDR3 coding sequence is TGTGCCAGCAGCGGGACAGCGAACACTGAAGCTTTCTTT.

This clonotype appeared many times. The chain has TRBV29-1 and TRBJ2-3, with 13 bases identical to TRBD2. V gave up 5 bases and J gave up 1 base; unmatched junction bases: 9. This CDR3 contains 17 residues. Germline V gene sequence: CDR1 SQVTM, CDR2 ANQGSEA. CDR3 nucleotide sequence: TGCAGCGTTACCGGGACTAGCGGGGTCGGTGGCACAGATACGCAGTATTTT. As protein: CSVTGTSGVGGTDTQYF.

This clonotype has ten or more counts. The gene calls are TRBV6-2 or TRBV6-3 and TRBJ2-4; D possibly corresponds to TRBD2 (5 bases). Germline CDR1 MNHEY, CDR2 SVGEGT. With 0 bases removed from V and 8 bases from J, the gap between germline ends came to 17 bases. The CDR3 length is 16 residues. CDR3 sequence reads: CASSYSRARREDIQYF. CDR3 bases: TGTGCCAGCAGTTACTCGAGGGCTCGGCGTGAGGACATTCAGTACTTC.

In this sample, this clonotype turned up many times. The chain is built from TRBV7-8 and TRBJ2-5; 8 nucleotides line up with TRBD1. The CDR3 has 15 amino acids. The germline CDR1 and CDR2 sequences are SGHVS and FQNEAQ. V shed 3 bases and J 2 bases; nucleotides not matched to a gene: 5. The CDR3 spells CASSFYRGRQETQYF. The CDR3 bases are TGTGCCAGCAGCTTTTACAGGGGGAGGCAAGAGACCCAGTACTTC.

This clonotype was counted at least ten times. The rearrangement links TRBV2 to TRBJ1-2; TRBD1 agrees at 8 bases. Trimming removed 5 bases from V and 2 bases from J; junction bases left unmatched: 4. Germline values: CDR1 SNHLY, CDR2 FYNNEI. The CDR3 has 14 residues. The CDR3 bases are TGTGCCAGCAGTACCGGACAGGGCAACTATGGCTACACCTTC. Translated, it gives CASSTGQGNYGYTF.